Shown below are 19 T cell receptor beta chains from a single sample sequenced in a study of blood T cell repertoires in COVID-19. Repertoires were generated with immunoSEQ multiplex PCR, while TCRdb's copy carries only in-frame clones and drops some. The sample contains about 350,000 clones, less than 90% of which appear only once. The specimen sequenced was peripheral blood. Source of these receptors: a woman aged 60 to 75 with COVID-19, enrolled during active disease.

The genes are TRBV9 and TRBJ1-2, with 12 bases identical to TRBD1. Looked up from germline, CDR1 is SGDLS and CDR2 is YYNGEE. There are 17 residues in the CDR3. J lost 14 bases, V lost 0 bases, and 17 bases had no gene match. The CDR3 protein is CASSVVSGTGGARGWTF. The DNA for the CDR3 is TGTGCCAGCAGCGTAGTTTCGGGGACAGGGGGCGCAAGGGGCTGGACCTTC.

The gene calls are TRBV7-9 and TRBJ2-1; 10 nucleotides match TRBD1. The V segment lost 5 bases and the J segment 3 bases; nucleotides outside the gene matches: 13. Germline lookup yields CDR1 SEHNR and CDR2 FQNEAQ (reference sequence). CDR3 length equals 18 residues. CDR3: CASSRTERTGGHYNEQFF. The CDR3 region has the DNA TGTGCCAGCAGCCGCACAGAGCGGACAGGGGGGCACTACAATGAGCAGTTCTTC.

The chain combines TRBV29-1 with TRBJ2-7; 7 bases align to TRBD1. The CDR3 is 15 amino acids. The germline gives CDR1 SQVTM, CDR2 ANQGSEA. The junction had 9 bases not matched to a gene; V was cut back by 2 bases and J by 2 bases. This CDR3 is CSVERMAGGTYEQYF. The CDR3 region has the DNA TGCAGCGTTGAAAGAATGGCAGGGGGTACCTACGAGCAGTACTTC.

V usage is TRBV25-1 and J usage is TRBJ1-2; TRBD1 is a possible D gene (6 bases). V was cut by 10 bases and J by 2 bases, with 20 bases left in between. CDR1 is MGHDK and CDR2 is SYGVNS in the germline V gene. CDR3 size: 15 residues. The CDR3 nucleotides are TGTGCCATCCACAGGGAAATTGGGCTCAACTATGGCTACACCTTC. Translation gives CAIHREIGLNYGYTF.

The J gene is TRBJ1-3, the V gene TRBV4-1; D possibly corresponds to TRBD1 (5 bases). The V and J ends lost 3 bases and 0 bases respectively, with 12 bases between them. The CDR3 is 16 residues long. Germline lookup yields CDR1 MGHRA and CDR2 YSYEKL. CDR3 bases: TGCGCCAGCAGCCAGGGTCCGGGGGGCTCTGGAAACACCATATATTTT. Protein product: CASSQGPGGSGNTIYF.

V gene TRBV28 combines with J gene TRBJ2-5; 7 nucleotides align to TRBD1. The CDR3 runs 15 residues. The germline V gene has CDR1 MDHEN and CDR2 SYDVKM. After removal of 0 bases from V and 2 bases from J, the junction contained 3 bases not matched to a gene. CDR3 residues: CASSLWGQSQETQYF. The DNA of the CDR3 is TGTGCCAGCAGTTTATGGGGACAGAGTCAAGAGACCCAGTACTTC.

This clone was seen repeatedly, ten times or more. V and J are TRBV2 and TRBJ1-5; TRBD1 matches at 9 bases. The germline gives CDR1 SNHLY, CDR2 FYNNEI. V gave up 4 bases and J gave up 5 bases; unmatched junction bases: 0. The CDR3 runs to 13 residues. The CDR3: CASSGTGDQPQHF. For the CDR3, the DNA is TGTGCCAGCAGTGGGACAGGGGATCAGCCCCAGCATTTT.

This clone has a single count. DNA for the CDR3: TGTGCCAGCAGCCCTCCAACGGGGTCACCCTACGAGCAGTACTTC. Protein: CASSPPTGSPYEQYF. The chain carries TRBV14 and TRBJ2-7; a weak D match, TRBD2 (5 bases). Trimming cost V 4 bases and J 2 bases, with 15 bases left between them. Germline assignment: CDR1 SGHDN and CDR2 FVKESK. The CDR3 extends over 15 amino acids.

This chain links TRBV4-3 with TRBJ2-7, with 9 bases matching TRBD2. The V and J ends lost 0 bases and 2 bases, in that order; junction bases with no gene match: 2. The CDR3 is made up of 15 amino acids. The germline V gene encodes CDR1 LGHNA and CDR2 YSLEER. The CDR3 coding sequence is TGCGCCAGCAGCCAAGAGCGGGGGGGTACCTACGAGCAGTACTTC. Its protein product is CASSQERGGTYEQYF.

V gene TRBV2 combines with J gene TRBJ2-7, with D possibly TRBD2 on 6 matching bases. The CDR3 runs to 15 residues. The ends were cut back, 6 bases at V and 2 bases at J, with 17 bases in the middle. Germline V CDR1 and CDR2: SNHLY, FYNNEI. This chain's CDR3 is CASSTLRDFTYEQYF. For the CDR3, the DNA is TGTGCCAGCAGCACCCTCCGGGACTTCACCTACGAGCAGTACTTC.

In this sample, this clone turned up a few times. This chain uses TRBV5-1 with TRBJ1-4; 7 positions agree with TRBD1. J lost 2 bases, V lost 4 bases, and 8 bases had no gene match. The CDR3 extends over 16 amino acids. Germline V CDR1 and CDR2: SGHRS, YFSETQ. In DNA, the CDR3 is TGCGCCAGCAGCAGAGACAGGGCCACGACTAATGAAAAACTGTTTTTT. It is translated as CASSRDRATTNEKLFF. The entire variable domain, with the rest obtained from reference TRBV5-1 and TRBJ1-4, is as follows: KAGVTQTPRYLIKTRGQQVTLSCSPISGHRSVSWYQQTPGQGLQFLFEYFSETQRNKGNFPGRFSGRQFSNSRSEMNVSTLELGDSALYLCASSRDRATTNEKLFFGSGTQLSVL.

V usage is TRBV3-1 (or the pseudogene TRBV3-2) and J usage is TRBJ1-2, with TRBD1 as a possible D gene (6 bases). V was clipped by 4 bases and J by 8 bases, with 11 bases between them. The CDR3 spans 12 residues. The germline gives CDR1 LGHDT, CDR2 YNNKEL (reference sequence). CDR3 protein: CASSPLGGGYTF. CDR3 sequence (DNA): TGTGCCAGCAGCCCCCTAGGGGGAGGCTACACCTTC.

This chain links TRBV7-9 with TRBJ2-2; 7 positions agree with TRBD1. The J segment lost 3 bases and the V segment lost 5 bases, leaving 6 bases of the junction unmatched. The CDR3 is 15 residues long. Germline lookup yields CDR1 SEHNR and CDR2 FQNEAQ (reference sequence). The CDR3, as DNA: TGTGCCAGCAGCGACCTGGGGACAGACACCGGGGAGCTGTTTTTT. The encoded protein is CASSDLGTDTGELFF.

This clone was seen only a few times. The rearrangement links TRBV7-8 to TRBJ2-2, with 12 bases identical to TRBD2. With 4 bases clipped from V and 9 bases from J, the junction kept 12 bases outside the gene matches. Germline V gene data show CDR1 as SGHVS and CDR2 as FQNEAQ. This CDR3 has 17 residues. In DNA form, the CDR3 reads TGTGCCAGCAGCTCGACTAGCGGGGGAGCTAGCATTCGGGAGCTGTTTTTT. Translated, it gives CASSSTSGGASIRELFF.

V usage is TRBV10-3 and J usage is TRBJ2-1; TRBD1 is a possible D gene (7 bases). V was trimmed by 0 bases and J by 8 bases, leaving 14 bases between them. Germline-derived CDR1 and CDR2 are ENHRY and SYGVKD. This CDR3 has 15 residues. The CDR3 DNA reads TGTGCCATCAGTGAGTCGTCAGGAGGGGGCGATGAGCAGTTCTTC. Protein sequence: CAISESSGGGDEQFF.

This clone occurred once. The chain employs TRBV6-2 or TRBV6-3 and TRBJ2-5, with TRBD2 matching 10 bases. The J segment lost 7 bases and the V segment lost 5 bases, leaving 10 bases of the junction unmatched. Germline V gene sequence: CDR1 MNHEY, CDR2 SVGEGT. The length of the CDR3 is 15 residues. CDR3 residues: CASSKQAGGQGTQYF. The CDR3, as DNA: TGTGCCAGCAGTAAACAAGCGGGGGGGCAGGGGACCCAGTACTTC.

This clone came up once. The chain is built from TRBV12-5 and TRBJ1-1; D is possibly TRBD1 (5 bases). The CDR3 runs 14 residues. Germline V CDR1 and CDR2: LGHNT, FRNRAP. The germline V and J ends were trimmed by 0 bases and 11 bases, with 16 bases remaining between them. Here the CDR3 DNA reads TGTGCTAGTGGTTTGGTACATCAGGCAGGGTGGGCTTTCTTT. Translation: CASGLVHQAGWAFF.

This sequence joins TRBV6-6 and TRBJ2-7, with 8 bases fitting TRBD1. CDR3 length: 16 residues. V lost 2 bases to trimming and J lost 1 base; unmatched junction nucleotides: 7. CDR1 is MNHNY and CDR2 is SVGAGI in the germline V gene (reference sequence). DNA for the CDR3: TGTGCCAGCAGTTACGCTGGACAGGGTAGGTCCTACGAGCAGTACTTC. It encodes CASSYAGQGRSYEQYF.

In its sample, this clone was seen a few times. The chain recombines TRBV18 with TRBJ2-3, with no clear D. This CDR3 contains 14 residues. V gave up 4 bases and J gave up 0 bases, with 8 bases separating them. The germline CDR1 and CDR2 sequences are KGHSH and LQKENI. CDR3 nucleotides: TGTGCCAGCTCACTTAGGCGGAGCACAGATACGCAGTATTTT. Protein sequence: CASSLRRSTDTQYF.